The 16 T cell receptor beta chains listed next were all sequenced from one sample in a study of monozygotic twins with inflammatory bowel disease. TCRdb re-called the 5' RACE reads and shows each CDR3 protein once, DNA omitted. The listing contains about 140,000 distinct CDR3 sequences. Sequencing was carried out using blood. The receptor set was obtained from a human donor with ulcerative colitis or Crohn's disease, or a healthy co-twin of an affected twin (not recorded which).

The chain uses TRBV20-1 and TRBJ2-1. The CDR3 runs to 17 residues. Germline lookup yields CDR1 DFQATT and CDR2 SNEGSKA (reference sequence). The CDR3 spells CSARDLATSSSYNEQFF.

The gene calls are TRBV5-6 and TRBJ1-5; TCRdb picks TRBD1, but there is no DNA to check that call. The CDR3 extends over 16 amino acids. Germline V gene sequence: CDR1 SGHDT, CDR2 YYEEEE. CDR3 amino acids: CASSWGTGGINQPQHF.

The rearrangement links TRBV28 to TRBJ1-2. Germline CDR1 and CDR2: MDHEN and SYDVKM. The CDR3 extends over 12 amino acids. The CDR3 sequence is CASVGGSYGYTF.

This chain uses TRBV20-1 with TRBJ1-1; the TCRdb D gene call, TRBD1, has no DNA to confirm it. CDR3 size: 13 residues. From germline, CDR1 is DFQATT and CDR2 SNEGSKA (reference sequence). CDR3 sequence: CSASTGKNTEAFF.

This chain joins TRBV15 and TRBJ2-1; absent DNA, TCRdb's TRBD2 call cannot be checked. The germline CDR1 and CDR2 sequences are LNHNV and YYDKDF (reference sequence). The CDR3 covers 18 residues. The CDR3 is CATSRATSGIISYNEQFF.

The rearrangement uses TRBV7-2 and TRBJ2-2; TCRdb proposes TRBD2, but this gene call is untestable without DNA. This CDR3 contains 16 residues. Germline V gene data show CDR1 as SGHTA and CDR2 as FQGNSA. CDR3 sequence reads: CASSTLAGASTGELFF. The entire variable domain, with the rest obtained from reference TRBV7-2 and TRBJ2-2, is as follows: GAGVSQSPSNKVTEKGKDVELRCDPISGHTALYWYRQSLGQGLEFLIYFQGNSAPDKSGLPSDRFSAERTGGSVSTLTIQRTQQEDSAVYLCASSTLAGASTGELFFGEGSRLTVL.

J is TRBJ2-7 and V is TRBV6-5. The CDR3 has 13 residues. CDR1 is MNHEY and CDR2 is SVGAGI in the germline V gene. CDR3 protein: CASSSSTSNEQYF.

The rearrangement joins TRBV29-1 to TRBJ2-5; lacking DNA, the TRBD1 call made by TCRdb goes unchecked. The CDR3 has 16 residues. Germline CDR1 and CDR2: SQVTM and ANQGSEA. The CDR3 sequence: CSVESRRQGAQETQYF.

V and J are TRBV5-1 and TRBJ2-7; there is no DNA to check the TCRdb D call of TRBD2. The CDR3 sequence is 16 residues long. Germline loops: CDR1 SGHRS, CDR2 YFSETQ. CDR3 protein: CASSLGRTSGAYEQYF.

The chain couples TRBV7-2 to TRBJ2-7. Germline assignment: CDR1 SGHTA and CDR2 FQGNSA. CDR3 length: 14 amino acids. The CDR3 is CASSLEGSRNEQYF. Together with reference TRBV7-2 and TRBJ2-7, the CDR3 gives the full variable domain: GAGVSQSPSNKVTEKGKDVELRCDPISGHTALYWYRQSLGQGLEFLIYFQGNSAPDKSGLPSDRFSAERTGGSVSTLTIQRTQQEDSAVYLCASSLEGSRNEQYFGPGTRLTVT.

This sequence joins TRBV7-2 and TRBJ1-1. Per germline, CDR1 SGHTA and CDR2 FQGNSA. CDR3 length equals 14 residues. The chain's CDR3 is CASSLVDAGTEAFF.

The rearrangement uses TRBV5-8 and TRBJ2-1; lacking DNA, the TRBD2 call made by TCRdb goes unchecked. CDR3 size: 16 residues. Germline-derived CDR1 and CDR2 are SGHTS and YDEGEE. CDR3 in amino acids: CASSSGTLSSYNEQFF.

The chain links TRBV20-1 to TRBJ1-5. The CDR3 extends over 16 amino acids. Germline lookup yields CDR1 DFQATT and CDR2 SNEGSKA (reference sequence). CDR3 region: CSARDISRAGNQPQHF.

CDR3 sequence: CASSFGSTPPQYEQYF. The genes are TRBV5-5 and TRBJ2-7. From germline, CDR1 is SGHKS and CDR2 YYEKEE (reference sequence). This CDR3 is built from 16 residues.

The chain employs TRBV20-1 and TRBJ1-6; with no DNA, the TCRdb D assignment of TRBD1 cannot be verified. CDR1 and CDR2 from the germline V gene are DFQATT and SNEGSKA (reference sequence). This CDR3 is built from 14 residues. CDR3 protein: CSACSRDRGSPLHF.

The chain recombines TRBV29-1 with TRBJ1-5. Germline CDR1 reads SQVTM; CDR2 reads ANQGSEA. CDR3 length equals 12 residues. CDR3: CSVGDPNQPQHF.